This entry features one T cell receptor (beta chain) sequence. At one end, the junction sequence differs from germline, possibly due to a read error. The CDR3 loop spans 12 amino acids. Germline V CDR1 and CDR2: SEHNR, FQNEAQ (reference sequence). The PCR ran on 60 Vbeta and 13 Jbeta primers. Profiled with immunoSEQ multiplex PCR; TCRdb holds only in-frame clones, not every one. The sample comprises 150,000 to 200,000 clones, about three quarters of which are singletons, and about 2.4% rests with the top ten. There were likely unrecorded immune exposures, though donors were nominally healthy when sampled. This record comes from a study of cytomegalovirus exposure and HLA in healthy donors. Turning to the study itself: Roughly 85 million unique TCRs from HLA-typed donors made up an early data release.

The source is a woman aged 40 to 49 in good health and CMV-seropositive. The sample comprised PBMCs. The J gene is TRBJ2-7, the V gene TRBV7-9; no clear D gene. This CDR3 is CSSSDNSYEQYF. As DNA, the CDR3 is TGTTCCAGCAGCGACAATTCCTACGAGCAGTACTTC.